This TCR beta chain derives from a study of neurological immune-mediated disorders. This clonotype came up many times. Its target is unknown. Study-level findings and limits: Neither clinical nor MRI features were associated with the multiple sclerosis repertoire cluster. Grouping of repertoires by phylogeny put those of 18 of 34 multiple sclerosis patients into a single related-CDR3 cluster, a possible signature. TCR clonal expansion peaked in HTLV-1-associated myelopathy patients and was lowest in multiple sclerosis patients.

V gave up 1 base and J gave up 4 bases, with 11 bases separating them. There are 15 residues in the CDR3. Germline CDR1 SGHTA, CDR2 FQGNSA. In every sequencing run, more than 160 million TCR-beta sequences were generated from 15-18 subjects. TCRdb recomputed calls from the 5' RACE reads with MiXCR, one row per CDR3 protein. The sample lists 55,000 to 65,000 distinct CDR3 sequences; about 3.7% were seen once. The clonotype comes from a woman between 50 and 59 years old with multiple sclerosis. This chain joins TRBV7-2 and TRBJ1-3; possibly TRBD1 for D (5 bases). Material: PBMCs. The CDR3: CASSLVPGAGNTIYF. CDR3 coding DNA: TGTGCCAGCAGCTTAGTCCCCGGGGCAGGAAACACCATATATTTT.